The 23 T cell receptor beta chains in this list originate from one sample, sequenced in a study of control samples from healthy donors and cancer patients. TCRdb's table, derived via immunoSEQ multiplex PCR, lists solely in-frame clones and lacks some. This sample yields roughly 120,000 clones, of which approximately 94% are seen a single time; less than 4% belongs to the top ten. Sequencing was carried out using blood. These receptors originate from a man aged 25 to 40 in good health.

This chain's CDR3 is CASSFRNTEAFF. In DNA form, the CDR3 reads TGTGCCAGCAGTTTTAGGAACACTGAAGCTTTCTTT. This chain joins TRBV28 and TRBJ1-1; D gene uncertain. In germline, CDR1 is MDHEN, CDR2 SYDVKM. The V end was cut by 3 bases, the J end by 1 base, with 3 bases between. The CDR3 is made up of 12 amino acids.

The J gene is TRBJ1-3, the V gene TRBV4-3; the D gene is possibly TRBD1 (5 bases). Trimming cost V 4 bases and J 0 bases, with 13 bases left between them. Germline CDR1 LGHNA, CDR2 YSLEER. CDR3 length: 16 amino acids. The CDR3 DNA is TGCGCCAGCAGCCTAGGCGGGGGAAACTCTGGAAACACCATATATTTT. Protein product: CASSLGGGNSGNTIYF.

This chain joins TRBV5-1 and TRBJ2-2, with 9 bases lining up with TRBD1. Per germline, CDR1 SGHRS and CDR2 YFSETQ. The CDR3 extends over 15 amino acids. After removal of 9 bases from V and 5 bases from J, the junction contained 11 bases not matched to a gene. CDR3 residues: CATRPTGGETGELFF. The CDR3 coding sequence is TGCGCCACCAGACCGACAGGGGGGGAAACCGGGGAGCTGTTTTTT.

With respect to this clone: Other DNA sequences of this sample code for an identical CDR3. The chain uses TRBV6-2 or TRBV6-3 and TRBJ1-5, with D hard to call. Germline V gene lookup returns CDR1 MNHEY and CDR2 SVGEGT. The V gene lost 2 bases and the J gene lost 6 bases, with 14 bases spanning the gap. This CDR3 has 15 residues. The DNA for the CDR3 is TGTGCCAGCAGTTACCTGGAAGCTGACGGTCAGCCCCAGCATTTT. It yields the protein CASSYLEADGQPQHF.

The chain couples TRBV13 to TRBJ2-7, with TRBD1 as a possible D gene (5 bases). Trimming removed 5 bases at V and 2 bases at J, with 7 bases between. There are 12 residues in the CDR3. The germline gives CDR1 PRHDT, CDR2 FYEKMQ (reference sequence). The CDR3 spells CASSKGAYEQYF. The CDR3 nucleotides read TGTGCCAGCAGCAAAGGGGCCTACGAGCAGTACTTC. Variable domain in full (rest from reference TRBV13 and TRBJ2-7): AAGVIQSPRHLIKEKRETATLKCYPIPRHDTVYWYQQGPGQDPQFLISFYEKMQSDKGSIPDRFSAQQFSDYHSELNMSSLELGDSALYFCASSKGAYEQYFGPGTRLTVT.

The chain carries TRBV9 and TRBJ2-5; TRBD1 matches at 10 bases. The junction had 7 bases not matched to a gene; V was cut back by 4 bases and J by 4 bases. In germline, CDR1 is SGDLS, CDR2 YYNGEE. The CDR3 runs to 15 residues. CDR3 residues: CASSSDRGLGETQYF. The CDR3 bases are TGTGCCAGCAGCTCCGACAGGGGGCTGGGAGAGACCCAGTACTTC.

The chain couples TRBV4-3 to TRBJ2-1, with 10 bases matching TRBD2. From germline, CDR1 is LGHNA and CDR2 YSLEER. This CDR3 contains 16 residues. V was clipped by 5 bases and J by 4 bases; unmatched bases: 8. The CDR3 loop reads CASSVGVSGGYNEQFF. The CDR3, as DNA: TGCGCCAGCAGCGTAGGAGTTAGCGGGGGGTACAATGAGCAGTTCTTC.

The CDR3 spells CASRKGTSGAYPKIYEQYF. The CDR3 nucleotides are TGTGCCAGCAGGAAAGGCACTAGCGGGGCATACCCGAAGATATACGAGCAGTACTTC. V and J are TRBV27 and TRBJ2-7; 10 bases map to TRBD2. J gave up 4 bases and V 6 bases, and 21 bases lay outside the gene matches. CDR1 and CDR2 from the germline V gene are MNHEY and SMNVEV (reference sequence). CDR3 length: 19 residues.

The chain employs TRBV7-8 and TRBJ2-5, with TRBD1 matching over 7 bases. V dropped 2 bases and J dropped 7; count of bases not matched to a gene: 7. Per the germline V gene, CDR1 is SGHVS and CDR2 is FQNEAQ. There are 14 residues in the CDR3. In DNA form, the CDR3 reads TGTGCCAGCAGCTTAACAGGGGCCGGTATGACCCAGTACTTC. Amino acids: CASSLTGAGMTQYF.

The gene calls are TRBV6-2 or TRBV6-3 and TRBJ2-5; D is undetermined. The CDR3 runs to 15 residues. V was clipped by 2 bases and J by 5 bases, with 15 bases between them. Germline V gene sequence: CDR1 MNHEY, CDR2 SVGEGT. For the CDR3, the DNA is TGTGCCAGCAGTTACCCTCCTTTCGGTGGGGAGACCCAGTACTTC. Its protein is CASSYPPFGGETQYF.

The chain has TRBV19 and TRBJ1-4; maybe TRBD1 (6 bases). This CDR3 has 13 residues. Germline V lookup: CDR1 LNHDA, CDR2 SQIVND (reference sequence). V dropped 6 bases and J dropped 11 bases, with 16 bases sitting between them. CDR3 in DNA: TGTGCCAGTAGGGGAACAGGGCTCGACAAACTGTTTTTT. Residues: CASRGTGLDKLFF.

The rearrangement uses TRBV12-5 and TRBJ1-3, with unresolved D. Trimming left V 6 bases short and J 8 bases short, with 14 bases between. The CDR3 runs to 13 residues. Germline-derived CDR1 and CDR2 are LGHNT and FRNRAP. For the CDR3, the DNA is TGTGCTAGTGGGGGCAGTGGACGGGACACCATATATTTT. Its protein is CASGGSGRDTIYF.

This sequence joins TRBV19 and TRBJ1-2; D is uncertain. This CDR3 has 12 residues. Between the trimmed V and J ends, which lost 6 bases and 2 bases, there was a span of 7 bases. CDR1 and CDR2 (germline): LNHDA, SQIVND (reference sequence). The CDR3 region has the DNA TGTGCCAGTAGGGACGGAAACTATGGCTACACCTTC. Translated, it gives CASRDGNYGYTF.

The CDR3 sequence: CASTGGDEQFF. CDR3 in DNA: TGTGCCAGTACCGGTGGGGATGAGCAGTTCTTC. V gene TRBV19 combines with J gene TRBJ2-1; D ambiguous. V was trimmed by 7 bases and J by 8 bases, leaving 9 bases between them. CDR1 is LNHDA, CDR2 SQIVND, per germline (reference sequence). The CDR3 is 11 residues long.

This sequence joins TRBV18 and TRBJ1-2, with 10 bases identical to TRBD1. The length of the CDR3 is 16 residues. Trimming removed 3 bases from V and 0 bases from J; junction bases left unmatched: 4. The germline CDR1 and CDR2 sequences are KGHSH and LQKENI. The CDR3 DNA follows: TGTGCCAGCTCACCGATCGGACAGGGGGCTAACTATGGCTACACCTTC. This translates into CASSPIGQGANYGYTF.

J is TRBJ2-7 and V is TRBV7-9; 11 nucleotides line up with TRBD1. Per the germline V gene, CDR1 is SEHNR and CDR2 is FQNEAQ (reference sequence). The CDR3 runs 17 residues. V gave up 5 bases and J gave up 3 bases; unmatched junction bases: 12. CDR3 DNA: TGTGCCAGCAGCCCCGGGACAGGGGGAGTGAATGACTACGAGCAGTACTTC. Amino acid sequence: CASSPGTGGVNDYEQYF.

This chain connects TRBV19 to TRBJ1-2; D may be TRBD1 (5 bases). Per germline, CDR1 LNHDA and CDR2 SQIVND (reference sequence). Trimming removed 3 bases at V and 4 bases at J, with 9 bases between. The CDR3 has 13 amino acids. The CDR3 is CASSIGAVYGYTF. CDR3 nucleotides: TGTGCCAGTAGTATCGGGGCGGTCTATGGCTACACCTTC.

This chain links TRBV4-2 with TRBJ1-5; 9 bases match TRBD1. V gave up 1 base and J gave up 7 bases; unmatched junction bases: 8. This CDR3 is built from 16 residues. Germline lookup yields CDR1 LGHNA and CDR2 YNFKEQ. The CDR3 spells CASSQVPGTGSQPQHF. DNA for the CDR3: TGTGCCAGCAGCCAAGTCCCCGGGACAGGGAGCCAGCCCCAGCATTTT.

CDR3 DNA: TGTGCCAGCAGTGACTCGAAAGGGGGCGCGAATGGCTACACCTTC. Its translation is CASSDSKGGANGYTF. The genes are TRBV6-4 and TRBJ1-2; 7 positions match TRBD1. The CDR3 covers 15 residues. Trimming at V came to 0 bases and at J to 6 bases, leaving 7 bases not matched to a gene. Germline V gene lookup returns CDR1 MRHNA and CDR2 SNTAGT.

This clone has just one count. The V call is TRBV12-3 or TRBV12-4, the J call TRBJ2-7; 10 bases line up with TRBD1. The CDR3 totals 13 residues. J gave up 5 bases and V 3 bases, and 1 base lay outside the gene matches. In nucleotides, the CDR3 is TGTGCCAGCAGTTTGACAGGGGGCCACGAGCAGTACTTC. It encodes CASSLTGGHEQYF.

V is TRBV30 and J is TRBJ1-2; maybe TRBD1 (6 bases). CDR1 GTSNPN and CDR2 SVGIG come from the germline V gene (reference sequence). The CDR3 covers 12 residues. V was trimmed by 4 bases and J by 8 bases, leaving 14 bases between them. CDR3: CAWTGDLRGYTF. In nucleotides, the CDR3 is TGTGCCTGGACAGGGGACCTAAGGGGCTACACCTTC. The full variable domain, in which reference TRBV30 and TRBJ1-2 provide the parts outside the CDR3, is SQTIHQWPATLVQPVGSPLSLECTVEGTSNPNLYWYRQAAGRGLQLLFYSVGIGQISSEVPQNLSASRPQDRQFILSSKKLLLSDSGFYLCAWTGDLRGYTFGSGTRLTVV.

The rearrangement uses TRBV2 and TRBJ2-4, with D perhaps matching TRBD1 or TRBD2 (5 bases each). The germline V gene has CDR1 SNHLY and CDR2 FYNNEI. V was trimmed by 7 bases and J by 0 bases, leaving 25 bases between them. The CDR3 has 19 amino acids. CDR3 bases: TGTGCCAGCAAAGACGGGACCGGGGTCACGGACCTAGCCAAAAACATTCAGTACTTC. Amino acid sequence: CASKDGTGVTDLAKNIQYF.

This clone was recorded once. The genes are TRBV6-4 and TRBJ1-6, with 8 bases lining up with TRBD1. This CDR3 has 13 amino acids. Germline CDR1 MRHNA, CDR2 SNTAGT. Unmatched junction bases numbered 4, after V lost 5 bases and J lost 10 bases. Here the CDR3 DNA reads TGTGCCAGCAGTCCGACAGGGGACTCACCCCTCCACTTT. Protein product: CASSPTGDSPLHF.